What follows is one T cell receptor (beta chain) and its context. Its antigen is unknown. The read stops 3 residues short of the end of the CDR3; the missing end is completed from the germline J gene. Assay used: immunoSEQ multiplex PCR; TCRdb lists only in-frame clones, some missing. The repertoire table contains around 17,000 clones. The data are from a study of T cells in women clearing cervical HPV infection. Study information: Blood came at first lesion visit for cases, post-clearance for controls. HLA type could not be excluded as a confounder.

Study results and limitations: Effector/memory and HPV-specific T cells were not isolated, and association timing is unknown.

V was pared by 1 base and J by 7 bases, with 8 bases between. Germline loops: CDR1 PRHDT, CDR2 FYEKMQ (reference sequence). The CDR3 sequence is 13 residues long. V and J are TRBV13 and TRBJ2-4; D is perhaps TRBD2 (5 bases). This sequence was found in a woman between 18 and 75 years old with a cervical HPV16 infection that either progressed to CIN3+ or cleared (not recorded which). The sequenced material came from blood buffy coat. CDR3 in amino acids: CASSLDPGNIQYF. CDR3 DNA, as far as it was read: TGTGCCAGCAGCTTAGACCCGGGGAACATT.